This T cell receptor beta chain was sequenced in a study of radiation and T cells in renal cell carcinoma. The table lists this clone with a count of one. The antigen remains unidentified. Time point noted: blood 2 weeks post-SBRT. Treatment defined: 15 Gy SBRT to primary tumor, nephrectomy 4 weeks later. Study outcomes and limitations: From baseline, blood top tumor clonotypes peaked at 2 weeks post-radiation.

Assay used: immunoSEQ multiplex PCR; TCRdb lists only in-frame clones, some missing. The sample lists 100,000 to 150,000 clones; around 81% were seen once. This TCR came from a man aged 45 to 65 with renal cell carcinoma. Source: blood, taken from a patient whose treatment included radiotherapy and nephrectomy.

CDR3 region: CASSFSGRENEQFF. The CDR3 nucleotides are TGCGCCAGCAGCTTTAGCGGCCGAGAGAATGAGCAGTTCTTC. This chain joins TRBV5-1 and TRBJ2-1; possible D gene TRBD2, 6 bases. The germline V gene encodes CDR1 SGHRS and CDR2 YFSETQ. Trimming took 2 bases from V and 7 from J, leaving 13 bases between them. The CDR3 has 14 residues.